A single sample is the source of the 30 T cell receptor beta chains below, sequenced in a study of blood T cells in healthy people across ages. With a J-beta primer mix and a sample-barcoded 5' primer, a second PCR ran about 7 to 11 cycles. TCRdb re-derived calls from the 5' RACE reads in MiXCR, one entry per CDR3 protein. The table lists 1 million to 1.2 million distinct CDR3 sequences, around two fifths of them singletons. Material: blood. The source is a man aged 18 to 30 in good health.

This clonotype was observed a handful of times. The V and J genes are TRBV20-1 and TRBJ2-3; 8 nucleotides line up with TRBD2. V was pared by 3 bases and J by 2 bases, with 7 bases of the junction left unmatched. Germline CDR1 and CDR2: DFQATT and SNEGSKA (reference sequence). This CDR3 has 15 residues. CDR3 bases: TGCAGTGCTAGTCCCTCCGGGGGGGTCACAGATACGCAGTATTTT. It yields the protein CSASPSGGVTDTQYF.

About this clonotype: A much bigger clone sits one base away, suggesting this may be a read error. The chain combines TRBV10-3 with TRBJ2-3; unclear D gene. Per germline, CDR1 ENHRY and CDR2 SYGVKD. This CDR3 contains 14 residues. In nucleotides, the CDR3 is TGTGCCATCTGTGAGTCGATTACTTCAGATACGCAGTATTTT. Amino acids: CAICESITSDTQYF.

This clonotype was seen just once. The chain joins TRBV28 to TRBJ1-2, with D possibly being TRBD1 (5 bases). The V gene lost 5 bases and the J gene lost 7 bases, with 20 bases spanning the gap. This CDR3 region has 15 residues. The germline CDR1 and CDR2 sequences are MDHEN and SYDVKM. In DNA form, the CDR3 reads TGTGCCAGCAGTCCCGCCGGGGGGTTAATCTTTGGCTACACCTTC. Encoded protein: CASSPAGGLIFGYTF.

A word on this clonotype: One junction end disagrees with the germline gene, perhaps due to a read error. This chain joins TRBV18 and TRBJ1-1, with 7 nucleotides matching TRBD1. CDR3 length: 12 residues. Per the germline V gene, CDR1 is KGHSH and CDR2 is LQKENI. DNA of the CDR3: TGTGCCAACTCACCGGGGACAGCTGAAGCTTTCTTT. It specifies CANSPGTAEAFF.

This clonotype has only one observation. The rearrangement links TRBV4-1 to TRBJ2-7; D not certain. The end of the DNA fits TRBJ2-5 better, so the J call may be wrong. The germline CDR1 and CDR2 sequences are MGHRA and YSYEKL. The CDR3 runs to 15 residues. CDR3 sequence: CASSQVRYTGETQYF. CDR3 DNA: TGCGCCAGCAGCCAAGTCAGATACACCGGAGAGACCCAGTACTTC.

The rearrangement joins TRBV12-3 or TRBV12-4 to TRBJ1-1; 11 bases fit TRBD1. The CDR3 totals 21 residues. Trimming took 3 bases from V and 8 from J; bases not matched to a gene: 26. The CDR3 region has the DNA TGTGCCAGCAGTTTGGACAGGGGGCATTTAATTTCGAGTTGGGTAAGAGGCGAAGCTTTCTTT. As protein: CASSLDRGHLISSWVRGEAFF.

This chain links TRBV10-3 with TRBJ1-3, with D hard to call. CDR1 ENHRY and CDR2 SYGVKD come from the germline V gene. V lost 6 bases and J lost 4, with 19 bases in between. The CDR3 has 16 residues. Here the CDR3 reads CAIRPFLSPTGNTIYF. The CDR3 region has the DNA TGTGCCATCAGACCATTTTTGTCCCCGACGGGAAACACCATATATTTT.

V and J are TRBV20-1 and TRBJ1-2, with D tentatively TRBD1 (6 bases). V shed 8 bases and J shed 4 bases, with 17 bases lying between them. CDR1 and CDR2 from the germline V gene are DFQATT and SNEGSKA (reference sequence). CDR3 length equals 13 residues. This CDR3 is CSTPQDRPYGYTF. For the CDR3, the DNA is TGCAGTACTCCACAAGACAGGCCCTATGGCTACACCTTC.

With respect to this clonotype: Just one base apart from a much larger clone, this may be a read error. The CDR3 DNA is TGTGCCACCAGCAGAGATGGGCAAAGGAGCACAGATACGCAGTATTTT. This codes for CATSRDGQRSTDTQYF. V usage is TRBV15 and J usage is TRBJ2-3; D is ambiguous. V lost 0 bases to trimming and J lost 0 bases, with 10 bases between them. The CDR3 is 16 residues long. CDR1 and CDR2 (germline): LNHNV, YYDKDF (reference sequence).

V is TRBV7-2 and J is TRBJ1-1; unclear D gene. The germline CDR1 and CDR2 sequences are SGHTA and FQGNSA. This CDR3 spans 12 amino acids. The ends were cut back, 4 bases at V and 7 bases at J, with 10 bases in the middle. The chain's CDR3 is CASSSSFNEAFF. The CDR3 DNA is TGTGCCAGCAGCTCGAGTTTTAATGAAGCTTTCTTT.

This clonotype was seen more than once but under ten times. V is TRBV5-6 and J is TRBJ1-1; possibly TRBD1 for D (6 bases). This CDR3 contains 15 residues. From germline, CDR1 is SGHDT and CDR2 YYEEEE. The V and J ends lost 4 bases and 0 bases respectively, with 13 bases between them. CDR3 coding DNA: TGTGCCAGCAGCAGGAAGCAGGGGATGAACACTGAAGCTTTCTTT. Translation: CASSRKQGMNTEAFF.

The chain has TRBV6-5 and TRBJ1-2; D not resolved. CDR1 and CDR2 (germline): MNHEY, SVGAGI. The V gene lost 6 bases and the J gene lost 3 bases, with 14 bases spanning the gap. This CDR3 is 14 amino acids long. The CDR3 DNA follows: TGTGCCAGCAGACCCGAGGGTTCGTACTATGGCTACACCTTC. It is translated as CASRPEGSYYGYTF.

The chain couples TRBV14 to TRBJ2-1, with no clear D. Germline assignment: CDR1 SGHDN and CDR2 FVKESK. The CDR3 runs to 17 residues. V was trimmed by 2 bases and J by 3 bases, leaving 17 bases between them. The DNA of the CDR3 is TGTGCCAGCAGCCAACCCGGTCAGGTATTTTTCTACAATGAGCAGTTCTTC. This codes for CASSQPGQVFFYNEQFF.

The table lists this clonotype with many counts. The chain employs TRBV20-1 and TRBJ1-5; TRBD1 agrees at 9 bases. Per germline, CDR1 DFQATT and CDR2 SNEGSKA (reference sequence). Trimming removed 4 bases from V and 4 bases from J; junction bases left unmatched: 8. This CDR3 is built from 15 residues. CDR3 loop: CSATGQGSFNQPQHF. In DNA, the CDR3 is TGCAGTGCTACCGGACAGGGGTCCTTTAATCAGCCCCAGCATTTT.

On this clonotype: The junction departs from germline at one end; a sequencing error may be responsible. The CDR3 DNA reads TGTGTCAGCAGTTACAGACAGGGATTAGCCTACAATGAGCAGTTCTTC. Residues: CVSSYRQGLAYNEQFF. The chain couples TRBV12-3 or TRBV12-4 to TRBJ2-1; 7 nucleotides agree with TRBD1. The CDR3 contains 16 residues.

As for this clonotype: One end of the junction does not line up with germline, which may come from a read error. This CDR3 reads CAIRPDSLSENTIYF. The CDR3 DNA reads TGTGCCATCAGACCGGACAGCCTCTCTGAAAACACCATATATTTT. The chain combines TRBV10-3 with TRBJ1-3; maybe TRBD1 (6 bases). The CDR3 sequence is 15 residues long. Germline V gives CDR1 ENHRY, CDR2 SYGVKD.

The rearrangement uses TRBV12-3 or TRBV12-4 and TRBJ1-1; D might be TRBD1 (6 bases). The CDR3 contains 16 residues. Trimming removed 3 bases from V and 2 bases from J, with 16 bases in between. CDR3: CASSFRFGRGNTEAFF. The CDR3 nucleotides read TGTGCCAGCAGTTTCCGTTTCGGCAGGGGAAACACTGAAGCTTTCTTT.

The chain carries TRBV9 and TRBJ1-2, with D uncertain. CDR1 and CDR2 from the germline V gene are SGDLS and YYNGEE. V was cut by 0 bases and J by 4 bases, with 13 bases left in between. The length of the CDR3 is 15 residues. CDR3 nucleotides: TGTGCCAGCAGCGTAGAACCCATGGGTACCTATGGCTACACCTTC. Translated: CASSVEPMGTYGYTF.

A remark on this clonotype: A read error may account for a junction end that differs from germline. This rearrangement joins TRBV7-2 to TRBJ2-2, with 7 bases aligning to TRBD2. The CDR3 has 15 amino acids. Germline CDR1 reads SGHTA; CDR2 reads FQGNSA. As DNA, the CDR3 is TGTGCCAGCAACTTAGGACTAGCGAACACCGGGGAGCTGTTTTTT. Its protein is CASNLGLANTGELFF.

There are many counts of this clonotype. This chain uses TRBV4-3 with TRBJ2-1, with 7 bases that match TRBD1. The germline gives CDR1 LGHNA, CDR2 YSLEER. Germline trimming cut 0 bases from V and 3 bases from J; bases unmatched to any gene: 11. This CDR3 has 18 residues. This CDR3 is CASSQDRLSGGDYNEQFF. Written as DNA, the CDR3 is TGCGCCAGCAGCCAAGATCGGTTATCAGGGGGTGACTACAATGAGCAGTTCTTC.

The chain has TRBV12-3 or TRBV12-4 and TRBJ2-3; D gene ambiguous. With 1 base removed from V and 0 bases from J, the gap between germline ends came to 11 bases. The CDR3 totals 16 residues. CDR3 protein: CASSLDALASTDTQYF. CDR3 DNA sequence: TGTGCCAGCAGTTTAGATGCCCTTGCTAGCACAGATACGCAGTATTTT.

As regards this clonotype: A clone one base away is much larger, so this may be a read error. The V and J genes are TRBV20-1 and TRBJ2-1, with TRBD2 as a possible D gene (6 bases). This CDR3 comprises 14 residues. Germline CDR1 and CDR2: DFQATT and SNEGSKA (reference sequence). Trimming took 1 base from V and 8 from J, leaving 15 bases between them. The CDR3 loop reads CSARGPGLSDEQFF. CDR3 nucleotides: TGCAGTGCTAGAGGTCCGGGACTTTCGGATGAGCAGTTCTTC.

This clonotype was recorded a few times. The chain has TRBV20-1 and TRBJ2-1, with D possibly TRBD2 on 6 matching bases. V gave up 2 bases and J gave up 3 bases, with 14 bases separating them. CDR3 size: 15 residues. Germline V gene data show CDR1 as DFQATT and CDR2 as SNEGSKA (reference sequence). CDR3 nucleotides: TGCAGTGCTAGATCCACGGGACTCAACTACAATGAGCAGTTCTTC. This encodes CSARSTGLNYNEQFF.

The chain employs TRBV29-1 and TRBJ2-5; D not resolved. The CDR3 contains 13 residues. Germline lookup yields CDR1 SQVTM and CDR2 ANQGSEA. The V and J ends lost 5 bases and 11 bases respectively, with 21 bases between them. CDR3 nucleotide sequence: TGCAGCGTTAGTTGGCAGAGTAACAATGAGCAGTACTTC. Translating gives CSVSWQSNNEQYF.

In its sample, this clonotype was seen a few times. The rearrangement links TRBV18 to TRBJ2-1; TRBD1 is a possible D gene (5 bases). The CDR3 has 12 amino acids. Per germline, CDR1 KGHSH and CDR2 LQKENI. With 6 bases removed from V and 10 bases from J, the gap between germline ends came to 13 bases. The CDR3 bases are TGTGCCAGCTCCCCTCACAAGGGGGAGCAGTTCTTC. The encoded protein is CASSPHKGEQFF. Complete variable domain (other parts from reference TRBV18 and TRBJ2-1): NAGVMQNPRHLVRRRGQEARLRCSPMKGHSHVYWYRQLPEEGLKFMVYLQKENIIDESGMPKERFSAEFPKEGPSILRIQQVVRGDSAAYFCASSPHKGEQFFGPGTRLTVL.

The V and J genes are TRBV3-1 and TRBJ1-2; D call uncertain. Deletions cut 4 bases from V and 1 base from J, with 10 bases between. This CDR3 has 14 amino acids. Germline assignment: CDR1 LGHDT and CDR2 YNNKEL (reference sequence). The CDR3 protein is CASSPPTLNYGYTF. CDR3 nucleotide sequence: TGTGCCAGCAGCCCGCCGACACTTAACTATGGCTACACCTTC. Supplemented by reference TRBV3-1 and TRBJ1-2, the full variable domain reads DTAVSQTPKYLVTQMGNDKSIKCEQNLGHDTMYWYKQDSKKFLKIMFSYNNKELIINETVPNRFSPKSPDKAHLNLHINSLELGDSAVYFCASSPPTLNYGYTFGSGTRLTVV.

The J gene is TRBJ2-4, the V gene TRBV4-2; 10 nucleotides match TRBD1. Germline CDR1 is LGHNA and CDR2 is YNFKEQ. The V gene end was trimmed by 0 bases and the J gene end by 4 bases; junction bases not matched to a gene: 3. The CDR3 length is 16 residues. This CDR3 is CASSQESGQGKNIQYF. The CDR3 nucleotides are TGTGCCAGCAGCCAAGAGTCGGGACAGGGGAAAAACATTCAGTACTTC.

V is TRBV27 and J is TRBJ2-3; TRBD1 or TRBD2 may be the D gene (6 bases each). Germline CDR1 MNHEY, CDR2 SMNVEV (reference sequence). V was shortened by 2 bases and J by 4 bases, with 13 bases between the two germline ends. This CDR3 comprises 15 residues. The CDR3 loop reads CASSLLGGPPDTQYF. CDR3 sequence (DNA): TGTGCCAGCAGTTTACTGGGGGGCCCCCCAGATACGCAGTATTTT.

The chain has TRBV5-1 and TRBJ1-6; 7 nucleotides agree with TRBD1. Trimming removed 2 bases from V and 9 bases from J; junction bases left unmatched: 8. The CDR3 is made up of 15 amino acids. In germline, CDR1 is SGHRS, CDR2 YFSETQ. CDR3 nucleotide sequence: TGCGCCAGCAGCTTTGGACAGGAGGGGACTTCACCCCTCCACTTT. Translation: CASSFGQEGTSPLHF.

On this clonotype itself: A single base separates this from a much larger clone, so it may be a read error. The chain couples TRBV5-1 to TRBJ2-7, with TRBD2 as a possible D gene (5 bases). V lost 4 bases to trimming and J lost 5 bases, with 16 bases between them. There are 14 residues in the CDR3. Germline V CDR1 and CDR2: SGHRS, YFSETQ. The CDR3 spells CASSVEAGSHEQYF. In nucleotides, the CDR3 is TGCGCCAGCAGCGTGGAGGCGGGTTCCCACGAGCAGTACTTC.